The T cell receptor beta chain described here comes from a study of identical twins. Findings of the study overall: Among monozygotic twins, out-of-frame TCR alpha sharing exceeded what models predicted. The analysis was cross-sectional rather than longitudinal within donors.

Comments on this clonotype: The antigen is undetermined.

A universal primer site arose from template switching, and cDNA bore unique molecular identifiers. Via MiXCR, TCRdb re-called the 5' RACE reads, giving one row per CDR3 protein. The sample lists roughly 1.6 million distinct CDR3 sequences; roughly a third were seen once. Among all donors, each was a healthy Caucasian. The CDR3 extends over 14 amino acids. Per the germline V gene, CDR1 is SQVTM and CDR2 is ANQGSEA. Sequencing was carried out using cord blood. This rearrangement joins TRBV29-1 to TRBJ2-1; TRBD2 might be the D (5 bases). The tail of the sequence fits TRBJ2-7 better, so the J call may be wrong. The TCR sequence derives from a newborn girl in good health. The CDR3 DNA sequence: TGCAGCCCCCCCCAGGAGGCGCGCTACAATGAGCAGTACTTC. Amino acid sequence: CSPPQEARYNEQYF.